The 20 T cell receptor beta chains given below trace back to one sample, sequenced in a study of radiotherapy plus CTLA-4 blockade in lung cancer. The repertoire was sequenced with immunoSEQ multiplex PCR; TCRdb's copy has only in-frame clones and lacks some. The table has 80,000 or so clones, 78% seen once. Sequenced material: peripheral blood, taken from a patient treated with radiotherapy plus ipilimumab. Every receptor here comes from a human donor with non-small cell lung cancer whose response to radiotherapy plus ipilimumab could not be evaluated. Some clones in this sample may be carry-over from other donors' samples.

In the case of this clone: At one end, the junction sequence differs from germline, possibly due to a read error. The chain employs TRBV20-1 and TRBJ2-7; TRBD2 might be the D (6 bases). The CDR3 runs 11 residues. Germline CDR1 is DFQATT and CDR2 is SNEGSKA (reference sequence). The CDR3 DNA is TGCAGTGCTAGAGATTGGAGCCGGGGGTCCTTC. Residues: CSARDWSRGSF.

The CDR3 loop reads CASSESGAPNFGYTF. The CDR3 region has the DNA TGTGCCAGCAGCGAATCAGGGGCTCCCAACTTCGGCTACACCTTC. The gene calls are TRBV7-2 and TRBJ1-2, with D tentatively TRBD1 (6 bases). V shed 5 bases and J shed 8 bases, with 21 bases lying between them. This CDR3 spans 15 amino acids. Per germline, CDR1 SGHTA and CDR2 FQGNSA. Supplemented by reference TRBV7-2 and TRBJ1-2, the full variable domain reads GAGVSQSPSNKVTEKGKDVELRCDPISGHTALYWYRQSLGQGLEFLIYFQGNSAPDKSGLPSDRFSAERTGGSVSTLTIQRTQQEDSAVYLCASSESGAPNFGYTFGSGTRLTVV.

The CDR3 DNA follows: TGTGCCAGCAGCCCGGTGAACACTGAAGCTTTCTTT. Protein sequence: CASSPVNTEAFF. The chain joins TRBV9 to TRBJ1-1; no reliable D call. The CDR3 extends over 12 amino acids. The V and J ends lost 4 bases and 0 bases respectively, with 4 bases between them. CDR1 SGDLS and CDR2 YYNGEE come from the germline V gene.

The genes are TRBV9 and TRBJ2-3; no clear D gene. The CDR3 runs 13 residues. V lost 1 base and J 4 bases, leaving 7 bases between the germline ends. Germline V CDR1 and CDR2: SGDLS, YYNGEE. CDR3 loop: CASSVLPADTQYF. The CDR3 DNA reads TGTGCCAGCAGCGTACTCCCAGCAGATACGCAGTATTTT.

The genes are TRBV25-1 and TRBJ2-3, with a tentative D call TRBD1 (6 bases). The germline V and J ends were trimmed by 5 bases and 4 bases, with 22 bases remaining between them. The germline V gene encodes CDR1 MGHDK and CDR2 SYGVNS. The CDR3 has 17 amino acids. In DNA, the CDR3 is TGTGCCAGCAGTTTACGCCGCCAGGGGCTGGGCGCAGATACGCAGTATTTT. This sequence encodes CASSLRRQGLGADTQYF.

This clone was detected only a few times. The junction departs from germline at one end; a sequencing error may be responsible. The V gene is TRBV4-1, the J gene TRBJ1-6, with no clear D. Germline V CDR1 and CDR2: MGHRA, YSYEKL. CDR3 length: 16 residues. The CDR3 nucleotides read TGTGCCAGCAGCCAAGAGGCGGGCCAGGTTAATTCACCCCTCCACTTT. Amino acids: CASSQEAGQVNSPLHF.

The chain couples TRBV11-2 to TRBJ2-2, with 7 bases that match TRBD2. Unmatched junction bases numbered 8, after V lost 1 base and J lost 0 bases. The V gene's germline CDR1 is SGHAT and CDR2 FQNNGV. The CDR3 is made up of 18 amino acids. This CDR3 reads CASSLVLGAGPNTGELFF. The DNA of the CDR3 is TGTGCCAGCAGCTTAGTGTTAGGAGCGGGGCCGAACACCGGGGAGCTGTTTTTT.

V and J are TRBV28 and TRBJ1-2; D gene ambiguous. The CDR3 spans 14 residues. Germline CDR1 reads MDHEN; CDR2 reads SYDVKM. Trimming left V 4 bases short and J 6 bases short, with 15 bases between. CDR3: CASSSDLSLHGYTF. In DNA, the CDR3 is TGTGCCAGCAGTTCAGACTTAAGCTTACATGGCTACACCTTC.

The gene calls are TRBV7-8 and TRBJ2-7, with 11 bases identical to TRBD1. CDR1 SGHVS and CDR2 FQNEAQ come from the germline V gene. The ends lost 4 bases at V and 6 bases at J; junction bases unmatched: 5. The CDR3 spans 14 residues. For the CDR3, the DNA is TGTGCCAGCAGCTCGGACAGGGGGCCCCGCGAGCAGTACTTC. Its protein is CASSSDRGPREQYF.

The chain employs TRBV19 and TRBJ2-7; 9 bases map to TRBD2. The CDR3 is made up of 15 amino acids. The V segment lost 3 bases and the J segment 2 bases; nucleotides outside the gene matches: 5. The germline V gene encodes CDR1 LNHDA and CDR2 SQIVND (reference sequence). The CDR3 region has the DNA TGTGCCAGTAGTATTACAGCGGGGGGCCCCTACGAGCAGTACTTC. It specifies CASSITAGGPYEQYF. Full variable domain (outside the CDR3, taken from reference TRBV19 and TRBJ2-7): DGGITQSPKYLFRKEGQNVTLSCEQNLNHDAMYWYRQDPGQGLRLIYYSQIVNDFQKGDIAEGYSVSREKKESFPLTVTSAQKNPTAFYLCASSITAGGPYEQYFGPGTRLTVT.

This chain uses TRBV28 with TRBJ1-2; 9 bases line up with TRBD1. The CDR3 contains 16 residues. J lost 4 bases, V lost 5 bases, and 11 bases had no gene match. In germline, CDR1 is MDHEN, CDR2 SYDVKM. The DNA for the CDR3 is TGTGCCAGCAGTACCCGGGACAGGGCCCTTCCCTATGGCTACACCTTC. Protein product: CASSTRDRALPYGYTF.

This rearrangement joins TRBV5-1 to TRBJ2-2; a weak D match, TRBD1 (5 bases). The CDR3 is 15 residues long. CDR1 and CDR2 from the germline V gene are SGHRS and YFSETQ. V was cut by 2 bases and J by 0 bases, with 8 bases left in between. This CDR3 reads CASSLPGPNTGELFF. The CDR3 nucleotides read TGCGCCAGCAGCTTACCAGGGCCGAACACCGGGGAGCTGTTTTTT.

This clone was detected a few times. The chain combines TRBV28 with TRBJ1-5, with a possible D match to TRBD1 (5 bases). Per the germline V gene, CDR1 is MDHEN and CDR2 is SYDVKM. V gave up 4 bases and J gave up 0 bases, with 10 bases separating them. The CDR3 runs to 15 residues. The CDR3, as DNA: TGTGCCAGCAGTTCGACAGTTAATAGCAATCAGCCCCAGCATTTT. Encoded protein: CASSSTVNSNQPQHF.

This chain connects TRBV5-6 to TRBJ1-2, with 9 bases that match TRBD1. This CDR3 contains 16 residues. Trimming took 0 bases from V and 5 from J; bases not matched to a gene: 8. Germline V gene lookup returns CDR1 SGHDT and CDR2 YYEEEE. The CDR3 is CASSLEAQGAVYGYTF. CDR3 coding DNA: TGTGCCAGCAGCTTGGAGGCACAGGGGGCAGTTTATGGCTACACCTTC.

CDR3 amino acids: CASSPLGGNTEAFF. The DNA for the CDR3 is TGTGCCAGCAGCCCCTTGGGGGGGAACACTGAAGCTTTCTTT. The V and J genes are TRBV7-3 and TRBJ1-1, with D possibly TRBD1 on 5 matching bases. This CDR3 spans 14 amino acids. Germline CDR1 and CDR2: SGHTA and FQGTGA. Trimming took 5 bases from V and 1 from J, leaving 11 bases between them.

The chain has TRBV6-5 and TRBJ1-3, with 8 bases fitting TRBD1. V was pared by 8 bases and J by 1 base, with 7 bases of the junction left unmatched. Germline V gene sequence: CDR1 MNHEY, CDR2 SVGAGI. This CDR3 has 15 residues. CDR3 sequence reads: CASQWTGSSGNTIYF. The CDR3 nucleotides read TGTGCCAGCCAGTGGACAGGGTCATCTGGAAACACCATATATTTT.

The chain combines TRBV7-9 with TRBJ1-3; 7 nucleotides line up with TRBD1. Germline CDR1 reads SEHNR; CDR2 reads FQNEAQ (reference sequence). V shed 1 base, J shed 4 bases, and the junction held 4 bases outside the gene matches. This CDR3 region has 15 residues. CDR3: CASSLGDSLGNTIYF. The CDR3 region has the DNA TGTGCCAGCAGCTTAGGGGACAGCCTGGGAAACACCATATATTTT.

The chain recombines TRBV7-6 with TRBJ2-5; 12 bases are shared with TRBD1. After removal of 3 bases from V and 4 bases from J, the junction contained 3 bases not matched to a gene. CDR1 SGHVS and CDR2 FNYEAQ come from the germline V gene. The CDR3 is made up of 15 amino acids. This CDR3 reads CASSFGDRGPETQYF. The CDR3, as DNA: TGTGCCAGCAGCTTTGGGGACAGGGGGCCAGAGACCCAGTACTTC.

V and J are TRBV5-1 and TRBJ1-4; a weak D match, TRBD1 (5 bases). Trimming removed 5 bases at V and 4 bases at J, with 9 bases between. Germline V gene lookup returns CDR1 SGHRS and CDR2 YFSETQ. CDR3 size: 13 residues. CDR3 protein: CASRSGNNEKLFF. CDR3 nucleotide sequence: TGCGCCAGCAGATCAGGGAATAATGAAAAACTGTTTTTT.

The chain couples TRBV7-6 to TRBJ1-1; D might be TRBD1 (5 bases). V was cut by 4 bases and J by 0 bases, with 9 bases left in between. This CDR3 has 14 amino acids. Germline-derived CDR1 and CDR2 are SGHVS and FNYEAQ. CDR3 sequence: CASSYDSMNTEAFF. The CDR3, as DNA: TGTGCCAGCAGCTACGACAGCATGAACACTGAAGCTTTCTTT.